Below, 14 T cell receptor beta chains from the same sample are listed, as sequenced in a study of OX40 agonist ivuxolimab in advanced cancers. Some clones are missing from TCRdb's copy, which holds only in-frame ones; the method was immunoSEQ multiplex PCR. This sample has 65,000 to 70,000 clones, with 85% to 90% found just once. Sequenced here: CD4+ or CD8+ T cells sorted from blood, sampled in a trial of the OX40 agonist ivuxolimab. These receptors all come from an adult with an advanced solid tumor such as melanoma, head and neck, liver or kidney cancer.

The chain is built from TRBV19 and TRBJ1-5; possible D gene TRBD1, 6 bases. Germline CDR1 is LNHDA and CDR2 is SQIVND (reference sequence). The CDR3 runs to 15 residues. V lost 2 bases and J lost 3, with 11 bases in between. CDR3 bases: TGTGCCAGTAGTATAATGGGGGCAAACAATCAGCCCCAGCATTTT. Translating it yields CASSIMGANNQPQHF.

This clone was picked up a small number of times. This chain connects TRBV2 to TRBJ2-7; TRBD1 agrees at 7 bases. V lost 3 bases, J lost 3 bases, and 5 bases stayed unmatched. This CDR3 is built from 14 residues. Germline V CDR1 and CDR2: SNHLY, FYNNEI. CDR3 DNA sequence: TGTGCCAGCAGTGATGTGCGACAGGGCTACGAGCAGTACTTC. Protein: CASSDVRQGYEQYF.

Only one count was recorded for this clone. J is TRBJ2-7 and V is TRBV5-6; TRBD1 aligns across 8 bases. J lost 2 bases, V lost 0 bases, and 10 bases had no gene match. Germline CDR1 is SGHDT and CDR2 is YYEEEE. The CDR3 has 17 residues. The CDR3 sequence: CASSLDAGTGLTYEQYF. The DNA of the CDR3 is TGTGCCAGCAGCTTGGATGCCGGGACAGGACTCACCTACGAGCAGTACTTC.

The chain links TRBV19 to TRBJ2-7; the D is unclear. Per germline, CDR1 LNHDA and CDR2 SQIVND (reference sequence). The CDR3 sequence is 14 residues long. V lost 5 bases and J lost 4, with 15 bases in between. The CDR3 nucleotides read TGTGCCAGTAGTTTCAGTCCGAGTGGGTACGAGCAGTACTTC. The encoded protein is CASSFSPSGYEQYF.

This chain uses TRBV4-2 with TRBJ2-1, with D hard to call. V gave up 0 bases and J gave up 6 bases, with 9 bases separating them. Germline CDR1 LGHNA, CDR2 YNFKEQ. The CDR3 has 14 residues. The CDR3 sequence: CASSQDATLNEQFF. For the CDR3, the DNA is TGTGCCAGCAGCCAAGATGCGACCCTCAATGAGCAGTTCTTC.

This chain connects TRBV19 to TRBJ2-6, with 12 bases aligning to TRBD2. This CDR3 spans 18 amino acids. After removal of 5 bases from V and 2 bases from J, the junction contained 7 bases not matched to a gene. CDR1 and CDR2 (germline): LNHDA, SQIVND (reference sequence). CDR3 protein: CASSSALAGGPGANVLTF. CDR3 nucleotide sequence: TGTGCCAGTAGTTCCGCACTAGCGGGAGGACCTGGGGCCAACGTCCTGACTTTC.

This clone appeared a single time. The rearrangement uses TRBV4-2 and TRBJ1-3; 7 bases are a match to TRBD1. CDR1 and CDR2 (germline): LGHNA, YNFKEQ. Unmatched junction bases numbered 7, after V lost 1 base and J lost 4 bases. The CDR3 is 16 residues long. CDR3 region: CASSQAGRDSGNTIYF. As DNA, the CDR3 is TGTGCCAGCAGCCAAGCAGGTAGGGACAGCGGAAACACCATATATTTT.

The V and J genes are TRBV18 and TRBJ2-7; 9 nucleotides line up with TRBD1. J lost 1 base, V lost 0 bases, and 4 bases had no gene match. The CDR3 has 16 residues. Germline loops: CDR1 KGHSH, CDR2 LQKENI. The CDR3: CASSPPGQGASYEQYF. The CDR3 region has the DNA TGTGCCAGCTCACCACCGGGACAGGGAGCTTCCTACGAGCAGTACTTC.

The CDR3 nucleotides read TGTGCCAGCAGCCTAACTAGCGGGGGCCTCAAGGCCAATGAGCAGTTCTTC. Protein product: CASSLTSGGLKANEQFF. The gene calls are TRBV7-9 and TRBJ2-1, with TRBD2 identical over 11 bases. J was trimmed by 6 bases and V by 5 bases; bases with no gene match: 12. The CDR3 runs to 17 residues. Looked up from germline, CDR1 is SEHNR and CDR2 is FQNEAQ (reference sequence).

The chain recombines TRBV7-6 with TRBJ2-3, with 8 bases fitting TRBD1. Trimming took 2 bases from V and 3 from J; bases not matched to a gene: 7. The CDR3 sequence is 16 residues long. Germline V gene lookup returns CDR1 SGHVS and CDR2 FNYEAQ. CDR3 sequence: CASSLLQGVGTDTQYF. The CDR3 DNA reads as TGTGCCAGCAGCTTACTACAGGGGGTTGGAACAGATACGCAGTATTTT. The full variable domain, with the rest looked up from reference TRBV7-6 and TRBJ2-3, is GAGVSQSPRYKVTKRGQDVALRCDPISGHVSLYWYRQALGQGPEFLTYFNYEAQQDKSGLPNDRFSAERPEGSISTLTIQRTEQRDSAMYRCASSLLQGVGTDTQYFGPGTRLTVL.

This chain joins TRBV21-1 and TRBJ1-1; TRBD1, as called in the table, went unchecked against the DNA. TRBV21-1 constitutes a pseudogene. The CDR3 runs to 20 residues. Here the CDR3 DNA reads TGTGCCAGCAACTTACAAGCCCCGGGACAGTCAAATCTCTTTAACACTGAAGCTTTCTTT. Encoded protein: CASNLQAPGQSNLFNTEAFF.

V gene TRBV11-1 combines with J gene TRBJ1-2; D is uncertain. The CDR3 length is 15 residues. Trimming shortened V by 5 bases and J by 2 bases, and 15 bases separated the two germline ends. Germline CDR1 reads SGHAT; CDR2 reads FQDESV (reference sequence). CDR3 loop: CASSPREPLNYGYTF. CDR3 coding DNA: TGTGCCAGCAGCCCACGGGAACCTTTAAACTATGGCTACACCTTC.

V gene TRBV6-5 combines with J gene TRBJ2-2, with a possible D match to TRBD1 (6 bases). The CDR3 is 15 residues long. CDR1 MNHEY and CDR2 SVGAGI come from the germline V gene. V was pared by 4 bases and J by 5 bases, with 14 bases between. The CDR3 loop reads CASSLYRVGTGELFF. CDR3 coding DNA: TGTGCCAGCAGTTTGTACAGGGTTGGTACCGGGGAGCTGTTTTTT.

The rearrangement uses TRBV7-2 and TRBJ1-2, with D hard to call. Trimming cost V 8 bases and J 4 bases, with 11 bases left between them. CDR3 length equals 12 residues. In germline, CDR1 is SGHTA, CDR2 FQGNSA. Written as DNA, the CDR3 is TGTGCCAGCCCCGAAAGTCCCTATGGCTACACCTTC. It is translated as CASPESPYGYTF.